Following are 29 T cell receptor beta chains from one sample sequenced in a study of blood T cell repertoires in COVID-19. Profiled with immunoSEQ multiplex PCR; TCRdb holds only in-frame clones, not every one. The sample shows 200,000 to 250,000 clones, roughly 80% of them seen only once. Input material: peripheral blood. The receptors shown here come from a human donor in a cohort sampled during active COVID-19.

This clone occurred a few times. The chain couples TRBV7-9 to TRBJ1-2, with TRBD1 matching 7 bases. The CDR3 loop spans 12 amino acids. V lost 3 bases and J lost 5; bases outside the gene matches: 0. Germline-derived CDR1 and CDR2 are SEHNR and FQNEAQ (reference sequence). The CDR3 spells CASSLTGYGYTF. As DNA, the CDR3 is TGTGCCAGCAGCTTGACAGGGTATGGCTACACCTTC.

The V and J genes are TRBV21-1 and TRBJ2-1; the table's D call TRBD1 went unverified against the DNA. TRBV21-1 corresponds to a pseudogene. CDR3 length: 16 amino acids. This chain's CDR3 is CASSPGTGSIDNEQFF. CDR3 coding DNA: TGTGCCAGCAGCCCCGGGACAGGGTCGATAGACAATGAGCAGTTCTTC.

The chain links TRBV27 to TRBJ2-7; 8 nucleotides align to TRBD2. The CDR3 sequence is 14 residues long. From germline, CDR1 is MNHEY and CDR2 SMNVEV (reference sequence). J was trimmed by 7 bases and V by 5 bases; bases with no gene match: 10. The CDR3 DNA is TGTGCCAGCAGTAATCCCGGGAGGGTGGGGGAGCAGTACTTC. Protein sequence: CASSNPGRVGEQYF.

The CDR3: CASSPDTRQGEGLGLLEQYF. CDR3 in DNA: TGTGCCAGCAGCCCCGATACTAGACAGGGGGAGGGCTTGGGTCTGTTGGAGCAGTACTTC. This sequence joins TRBV28 and TRBJ2-7; 9 bases agree with TRBD1. J lost 7 bases, V lost 6 bases, and 28 bases had no gene match. The CDR3 consists of 20 residues. Germline loops: CDR1 MDHEN, CDR2 SYDVKM.

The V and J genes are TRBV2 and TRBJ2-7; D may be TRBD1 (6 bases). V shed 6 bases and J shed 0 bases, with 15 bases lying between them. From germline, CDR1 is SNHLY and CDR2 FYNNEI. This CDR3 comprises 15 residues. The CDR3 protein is CASRNPGTSSYEQYF. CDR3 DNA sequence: TGTGCCAGCAGAAACCCCGGGACAAGCTCCTACGAGCAGTACTTC.

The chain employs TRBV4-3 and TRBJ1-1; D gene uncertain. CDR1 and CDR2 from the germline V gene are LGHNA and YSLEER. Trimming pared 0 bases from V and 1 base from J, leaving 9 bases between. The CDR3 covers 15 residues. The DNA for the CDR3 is TGCGCCAGCAGCCAAGATTGGAGGAGGAACACTGAAGCTTTCTTT. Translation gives CASSQDWRRNTEAFF.

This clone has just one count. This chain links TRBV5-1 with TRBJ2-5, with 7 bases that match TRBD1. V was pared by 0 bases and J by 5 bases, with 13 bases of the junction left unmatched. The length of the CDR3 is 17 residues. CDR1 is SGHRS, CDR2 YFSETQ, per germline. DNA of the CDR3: TGCGCCAGCAGCTTGGCCAGGGGGAGATCAGGGTCGGAGACCCAGTACTTC. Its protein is CASSLARGRSGSETQYF.

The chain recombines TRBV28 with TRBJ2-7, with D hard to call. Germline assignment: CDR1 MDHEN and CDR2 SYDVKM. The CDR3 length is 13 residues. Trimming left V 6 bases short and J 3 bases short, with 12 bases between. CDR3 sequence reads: CASSPSGLYEQYF. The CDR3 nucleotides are TGTGCCAGCAGCCCCTCGGGTCTCTACGAGCAGTACTTC.

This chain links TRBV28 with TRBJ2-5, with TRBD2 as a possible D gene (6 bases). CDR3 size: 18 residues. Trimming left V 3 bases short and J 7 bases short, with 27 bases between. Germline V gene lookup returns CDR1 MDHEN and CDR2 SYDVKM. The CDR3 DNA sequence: TGTGCCAGCAGTTTGCTAACGGGACTGAATATTCCGCAGGGGACCCAGTACTTC. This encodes CASSLLTGLNIPQGTQYF.

This CDR3 is CASSPMARDYEQYF. CDR3 nucleotides: TGTGCCAGCAGCCCGATGGCCAGGGACTACGAGCAGTACTTC. The chain has TRBV5-5 and TRBJ2-7; possibly TRBD1 for D (5 bases). V gave up 4 bases and J gave up 3 bases, with 14 bases separating them. The germline gives CDR1 SGHKS, CDR2 YYEKEE (reference sequence). The CDR3 has 14 residues. The full variable domain, its missing parts supplied by reference TRBV5-5 and TRBJ2-7, is DAGVTQSPTHLIKTRGQQVTLRCSPISGHKSVSWYQQVLGQGPQFIFQYYEKEERGRGNFPDRFSARQFPNYSSELNVNALLLGDSALYLCASSPMARDYEQYFGPGTRLTVT.

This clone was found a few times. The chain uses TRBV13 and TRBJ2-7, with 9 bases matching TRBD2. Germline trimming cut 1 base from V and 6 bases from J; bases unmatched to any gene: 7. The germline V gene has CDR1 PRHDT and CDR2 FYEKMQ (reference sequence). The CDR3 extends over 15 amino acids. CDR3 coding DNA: TGTGCCAGCAGCTTAGTTGTTAGCGGGAGCGTCGAGCAGTACTTC. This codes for CASSLVVSGSVEQYF.

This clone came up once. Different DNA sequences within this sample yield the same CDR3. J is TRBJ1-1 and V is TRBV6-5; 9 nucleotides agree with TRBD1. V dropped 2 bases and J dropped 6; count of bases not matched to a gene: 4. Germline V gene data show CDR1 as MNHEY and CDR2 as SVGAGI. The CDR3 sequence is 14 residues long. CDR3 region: CASSYTGQGAEAFF. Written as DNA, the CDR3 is TGTGCCAGCAGTTACACGGGACAGGGTGCTGAAGCTTTCTTT.

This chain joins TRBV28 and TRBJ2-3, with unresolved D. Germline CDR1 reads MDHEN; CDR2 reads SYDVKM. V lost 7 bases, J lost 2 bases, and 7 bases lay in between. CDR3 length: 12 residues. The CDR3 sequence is CASTSPTDTQYF. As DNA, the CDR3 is TGTGCCAGCACCTCCCCCACAGATACGCAGTATTTT.

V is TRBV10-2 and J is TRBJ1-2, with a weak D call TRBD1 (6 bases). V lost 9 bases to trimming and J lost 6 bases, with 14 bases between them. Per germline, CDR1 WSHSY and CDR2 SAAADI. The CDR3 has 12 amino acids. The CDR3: CASRDTIHGYTF. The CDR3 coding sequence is TGCGCCAGTCGGGACACGATTCATGGCTACACCTTC.

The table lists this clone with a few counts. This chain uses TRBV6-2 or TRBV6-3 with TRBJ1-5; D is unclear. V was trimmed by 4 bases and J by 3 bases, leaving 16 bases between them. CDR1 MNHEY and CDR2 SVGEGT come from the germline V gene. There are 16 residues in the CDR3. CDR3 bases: TGTGCCAGCAGTTCGTATAGGGAGGCCTTCAATCAGCCCCAGCATTTT. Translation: CASSSYREAFNQPQHF.

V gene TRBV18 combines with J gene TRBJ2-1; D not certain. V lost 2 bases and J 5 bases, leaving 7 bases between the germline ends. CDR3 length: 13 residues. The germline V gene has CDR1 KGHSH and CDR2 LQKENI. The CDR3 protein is CASSPKLDNEQFF. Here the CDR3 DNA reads TGTGCCAGCTCACCAAAACTTGACAATGAGCAGTTCTTC.

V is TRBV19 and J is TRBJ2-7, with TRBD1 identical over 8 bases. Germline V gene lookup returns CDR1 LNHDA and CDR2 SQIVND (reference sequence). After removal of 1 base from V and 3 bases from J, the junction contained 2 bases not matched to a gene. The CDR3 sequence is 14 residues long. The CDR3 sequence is CASSIGQGFYEQYF. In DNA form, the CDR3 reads TGTGCCAGTAGTATAGGACAGGGGTTCTACGAGCAGTACTTC.

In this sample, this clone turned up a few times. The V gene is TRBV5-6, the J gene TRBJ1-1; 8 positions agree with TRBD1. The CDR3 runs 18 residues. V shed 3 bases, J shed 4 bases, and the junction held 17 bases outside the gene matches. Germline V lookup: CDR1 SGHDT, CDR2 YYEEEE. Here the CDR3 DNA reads TGTGCCAGCAGCTCGTACCAGGGGGCCCTCATTTGGCTCACTGAAGCTTTCTTT. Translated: CASSSYQGALIWLTEAFF.

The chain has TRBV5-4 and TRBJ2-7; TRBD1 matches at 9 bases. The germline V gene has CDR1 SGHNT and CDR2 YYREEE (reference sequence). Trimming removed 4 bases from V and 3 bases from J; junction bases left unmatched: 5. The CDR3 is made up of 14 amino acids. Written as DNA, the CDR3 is TGTGCCAGCAGCAGCCGGGACAGGGACTACGAGCAGTACTTC. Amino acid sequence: CASSSRDRDYEQYF.

The CDR3 loop reads CASSSLAVQETQYF. The CDR3, as DNA: TGCGCCAGCAGCTCCCTAGCGGTCCAAGAGACCCAGTACTTC. V gene TRBV5-1 combines with J gene TRBJ2-5; 7 bases map to TRBD2. The V gene's germline CDR1 is SGHRS and CDR2 YFSETQ. There are 14 residues in the CDR3. V dropped 3 bases and J dropped 1; count of bases not matched to a gene: 3.

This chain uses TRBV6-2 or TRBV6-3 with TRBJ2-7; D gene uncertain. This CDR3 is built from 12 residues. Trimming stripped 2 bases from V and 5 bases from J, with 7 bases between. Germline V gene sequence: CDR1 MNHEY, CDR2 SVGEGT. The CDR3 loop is CASSYGVDEQYF. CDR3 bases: TGTGCCAGCAGTTACGGAGTCGACGAGCAGTACTTC.

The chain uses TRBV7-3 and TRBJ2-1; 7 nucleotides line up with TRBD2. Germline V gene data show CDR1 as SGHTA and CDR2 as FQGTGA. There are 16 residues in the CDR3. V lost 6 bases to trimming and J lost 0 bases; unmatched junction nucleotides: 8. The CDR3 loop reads CASSPSGASSYNEQFF. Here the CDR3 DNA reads TGTGCCAGCAGTCCGAGCGGGGCGAGCTCCTACAATGAGCAGTTCTTC. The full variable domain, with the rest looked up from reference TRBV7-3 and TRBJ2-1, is GAGVSQTPSNKVTEKGKYVELRCDPISGHTALYWYRQSLGQGPEFLIYFQGTGAADDSGLPNDRFFAVRPEGSVSTLKIQRTERGDSAVYLCASSPSGASSYNEQFFGPGTRLTVL.

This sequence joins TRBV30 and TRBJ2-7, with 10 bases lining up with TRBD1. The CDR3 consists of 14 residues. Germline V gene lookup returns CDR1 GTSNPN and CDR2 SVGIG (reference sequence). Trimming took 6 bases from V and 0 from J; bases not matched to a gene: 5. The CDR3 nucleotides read TGTGCCTGCCACTGGACAGGGGGCTCCTACGAGCAGTACTTC. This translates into CACHWTGGSYEQYF.

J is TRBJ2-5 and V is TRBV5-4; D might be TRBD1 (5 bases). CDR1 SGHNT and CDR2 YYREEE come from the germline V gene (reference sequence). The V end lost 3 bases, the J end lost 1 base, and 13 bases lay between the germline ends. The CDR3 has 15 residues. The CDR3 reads CASSSKKTVQETQYF. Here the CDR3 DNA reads TGTGCCAGCAGCTCCAAAAAGACAGTCCAAGAGACCCAGTACTTC.

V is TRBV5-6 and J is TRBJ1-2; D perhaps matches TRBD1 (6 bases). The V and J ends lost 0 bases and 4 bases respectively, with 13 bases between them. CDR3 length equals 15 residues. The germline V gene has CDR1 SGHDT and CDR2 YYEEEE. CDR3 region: CASSLVGGLIYGYTF. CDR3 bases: TGTGCCAGCAGCTTGGTCGGGGGGCTAATCTATGGCTACACCTTC.

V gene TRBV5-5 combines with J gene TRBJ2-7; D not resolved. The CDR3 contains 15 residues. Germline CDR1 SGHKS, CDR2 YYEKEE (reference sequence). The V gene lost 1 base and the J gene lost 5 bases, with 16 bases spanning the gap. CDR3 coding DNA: TGTGCCAGCAGCTTGACCAGGATTTGGGTCGACGAGCAGTACTTC. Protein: CASSLTRIWVDEQYF.

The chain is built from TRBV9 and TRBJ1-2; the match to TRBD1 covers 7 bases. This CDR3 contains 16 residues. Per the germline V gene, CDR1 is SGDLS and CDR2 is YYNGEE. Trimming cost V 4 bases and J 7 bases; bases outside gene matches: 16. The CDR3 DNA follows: TGTGCCAGCAGCCCTAGGACAGGCGGTACCACGAGTGGCTACACCTTC. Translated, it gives CASSPRTGGTTSGYTF.

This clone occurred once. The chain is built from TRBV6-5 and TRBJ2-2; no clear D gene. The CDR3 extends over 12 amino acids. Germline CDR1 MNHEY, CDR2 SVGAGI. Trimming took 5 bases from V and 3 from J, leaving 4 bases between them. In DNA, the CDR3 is TGTGCCAGCAGTCTAGACACCGGGGAGCTGTTTTTT. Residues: CASSLDTGELFF.

CDR3 coding DNA: TGTGCCAGCAGTGCCTATCCCTTAGGGACAGGGGATGAAGCTTTCTTT. As protein: CASSAYPLGTGDEAFF. The chain recombines TRBV27 with TRBJ1-1; TRBD1 aligns across 10 bases. V lost 5 bases, J lost 7 bases, and 13 bases stayed unmatched. Germline lookup yields CDR1 MNHEY and CDR2 SMNVEV (reference sequence). This CDR3 spans 16 amino acids.